This T cell receptor beta chain stems from a study of blood T cell repertoires in COVID-19. On the study more broadly: Specimens from acute and convalescent COVID-19 originated in the United States, Italy and Spain.

Trimming shortened V by 3 bases and J by 12 bases, and 27 bases separated the two germline ends. Germline CDR1 MGHRA, CDR2 YSYEKL. CDR3 length: 17 amino acids. Assay used: immunoSEQ multiplex PCR; TCRdb lists only in-frame clones, some missing. Found here are over 130,000 clones, 84% of them singletons; the top ten hold 3% to 3.5%. The receptor's source is a woman between 50 and 59 years old with acute COVID-19. Sequencing input: PBMCs or T cells enriched from blood (not recorded which). The chain couples TRBV4-1 to TRBJ2-1, with D tentatively TRBD1 (7 bases). CDR3 protein: CASSQDRDSAFPGGQFF. Written as DNA, the CDR3 is TGCGCCAGCAGCCAGGACCGGGACTCCGCATTCCCAGGGGGGCAGTTCTTC.